These T cell receptor beta chains were read from a single sample in a study of CD8 T cells in Susac syndrome. MiXCR, applied by TCRdb to the immunoSEQ multiplex PCR reads, yields one record per CDR3 protein. This table holds about 110,000 distinct CDR3 sequences, about 95% found once. Sequenced input: CD4+ T cells from PBMCs. The origin of the receptors is a human donor in good health. Both conserved end residues are trimmed from each CDR3.

j_call v_call cdr3_aa
TRBJ2-7 TRBV19 ASRGRTGITSYEQY
TRBJ2-7 TRBV18 ASSPSGGEQY
TRBJ2-4 TRBV27 ASSPGLAGGNIQY
TRBJ2-4 TRBV7-9 ASSLEYPNIQY
TRBJ2-1 TRBV11-2 ASSSRGGVNEQF
TRBJ1-5 TRBV4-1 ASSQWWDFSNQPQH
TRBJ2-7 TRBV20-1 SAGSAAGVSYEQY
TRBJ2-5 TRBV28 ASSLLPGQGAETQY
TRBJ2-3 TRBV29-1 SVKDQGPDTQY
TRBJ2-3 TRBV5-4 ASSDRTDTQY
TRBJ2-7 TRBV20-1 SVSGGTGNDEQY
TRBJ2-1 TRBV19 ASSPASGGSYNEQF
TRBJ2-3 TRBV20-1 SARDQYGSTDTQY
TRBJ2-7 TRBV20-1 SAFLGGVEQY
TRBJ1-5 TRBV2 ASRVTGVQPQH
TRBJ2-7 TRBV5-6 ASSLVVMGGSNFEQY
TRBJ2-7 TRBV15 ATSSPAVYEQY